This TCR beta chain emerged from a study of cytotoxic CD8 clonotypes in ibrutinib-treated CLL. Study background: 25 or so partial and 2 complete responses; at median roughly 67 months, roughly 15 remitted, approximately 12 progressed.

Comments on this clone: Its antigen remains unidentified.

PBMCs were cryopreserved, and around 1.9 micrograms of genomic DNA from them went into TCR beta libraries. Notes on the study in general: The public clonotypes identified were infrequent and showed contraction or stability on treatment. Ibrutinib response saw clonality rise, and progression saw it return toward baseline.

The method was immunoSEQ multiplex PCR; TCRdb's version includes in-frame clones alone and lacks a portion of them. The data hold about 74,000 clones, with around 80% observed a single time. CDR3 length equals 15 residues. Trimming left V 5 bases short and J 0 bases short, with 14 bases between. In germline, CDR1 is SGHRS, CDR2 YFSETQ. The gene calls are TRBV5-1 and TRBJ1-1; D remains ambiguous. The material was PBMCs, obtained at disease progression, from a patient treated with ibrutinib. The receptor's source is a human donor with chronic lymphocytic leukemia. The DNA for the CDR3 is TGCGCCAGCAGTCGATATGACGGTATGAACACTGAAGCTTTCTTT. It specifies CASSRYDGMNTEAFF.